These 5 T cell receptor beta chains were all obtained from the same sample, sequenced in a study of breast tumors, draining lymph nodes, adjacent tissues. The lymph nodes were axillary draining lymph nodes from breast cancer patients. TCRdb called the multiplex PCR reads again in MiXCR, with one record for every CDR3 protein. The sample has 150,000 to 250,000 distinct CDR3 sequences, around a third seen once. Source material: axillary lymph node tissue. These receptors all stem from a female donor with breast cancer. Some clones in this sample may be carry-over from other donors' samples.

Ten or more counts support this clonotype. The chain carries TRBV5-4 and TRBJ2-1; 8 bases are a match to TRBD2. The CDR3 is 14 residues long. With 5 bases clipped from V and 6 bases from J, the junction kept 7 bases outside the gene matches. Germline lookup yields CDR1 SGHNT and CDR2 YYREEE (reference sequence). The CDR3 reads CASSLIAGFNEQFF. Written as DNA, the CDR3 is TGTGCCAGCAGTCTGATAGCGGGATTCAATGAGCAGTTCTTC.

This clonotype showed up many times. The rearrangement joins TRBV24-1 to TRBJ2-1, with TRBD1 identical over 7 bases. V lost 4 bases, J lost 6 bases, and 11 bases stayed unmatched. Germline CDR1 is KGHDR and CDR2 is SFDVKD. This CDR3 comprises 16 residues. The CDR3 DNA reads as TGTGCCACCAGTGACAACCGGGACAGCAGCCTCAATGAGCAGTTCTTC. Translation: CATSDNRDSSLNEQFF.

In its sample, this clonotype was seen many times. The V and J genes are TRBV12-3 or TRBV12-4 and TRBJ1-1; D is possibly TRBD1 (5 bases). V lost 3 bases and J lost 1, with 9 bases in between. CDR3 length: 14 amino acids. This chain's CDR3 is CASSFLGQNTEAFF. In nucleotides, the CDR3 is TGTGCCAGCAGTTTTCTCGGACAGAACACTGAAGCTTTCTTT.

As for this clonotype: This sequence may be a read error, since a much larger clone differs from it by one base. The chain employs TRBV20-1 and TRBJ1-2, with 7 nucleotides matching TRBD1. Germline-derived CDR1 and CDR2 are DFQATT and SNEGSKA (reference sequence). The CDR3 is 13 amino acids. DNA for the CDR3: TGCAGTGCTAGAAGGGACAGTGAGTATGCCTACACCTTC. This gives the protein CSARRDSEYAYTF.

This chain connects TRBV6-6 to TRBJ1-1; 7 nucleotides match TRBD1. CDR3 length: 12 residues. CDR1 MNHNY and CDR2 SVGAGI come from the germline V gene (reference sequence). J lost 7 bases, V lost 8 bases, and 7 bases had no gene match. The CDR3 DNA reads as TGTGCCAGCGCCAGGGGGGCCTTTGAAGCTTTCTTT. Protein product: CASARGAFEAFF.